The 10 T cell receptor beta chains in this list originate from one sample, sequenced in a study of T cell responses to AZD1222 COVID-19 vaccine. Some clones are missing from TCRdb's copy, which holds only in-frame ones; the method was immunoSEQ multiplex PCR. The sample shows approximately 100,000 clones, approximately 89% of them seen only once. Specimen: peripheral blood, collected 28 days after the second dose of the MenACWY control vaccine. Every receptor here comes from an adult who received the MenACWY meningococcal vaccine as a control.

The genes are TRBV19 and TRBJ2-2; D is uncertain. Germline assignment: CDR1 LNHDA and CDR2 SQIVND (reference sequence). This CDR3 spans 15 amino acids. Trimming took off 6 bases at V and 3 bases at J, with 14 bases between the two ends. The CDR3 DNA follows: TGTGCCAGTAGCCGGGCCGGCAGCTACACCGGGGAGCTGTTTTTT. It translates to CASSRAGSYTGELFF.

CDR3 sequence: CASSESVAASNTGELFF. CDR3 in DNA: TGTGCCAGCAGTGAAAGCGTTGCAGCTTCGAACACCGGGGAGCTGTTTTTT. The chain has TRBV2 and TRBJ2-2, with D uncertain. Trimming removed 2 bases at V and 0 bases at J, with 13 bases between. The germline CDR1 and CDR2 sequences are SNHLY and FYNNEI. This CDR3 has 17 amino acids.

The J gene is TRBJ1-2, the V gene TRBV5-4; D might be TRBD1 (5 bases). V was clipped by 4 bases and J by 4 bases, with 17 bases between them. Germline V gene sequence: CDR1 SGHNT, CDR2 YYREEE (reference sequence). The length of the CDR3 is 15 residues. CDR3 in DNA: TGTGCCAGCAGCCCCGAGGCAGGGCGACTCTATGGCTACACCTTC. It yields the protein CASSPEAGRLYGYTF. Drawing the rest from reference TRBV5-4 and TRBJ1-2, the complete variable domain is ETGVTQSPTHLIKTRGQQVTLRCSSQSGHNTVSWYQQALGQGPQFIFQYYREEENGRGNFPPRFSGLQFPNYSSELNVNALELDDSALYLCASSPEAGRLYGYTFGSGTRLTVV.

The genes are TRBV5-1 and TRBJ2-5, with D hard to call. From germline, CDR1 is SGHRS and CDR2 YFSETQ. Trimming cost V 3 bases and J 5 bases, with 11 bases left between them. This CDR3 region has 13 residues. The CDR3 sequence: CASSSPLVETQYF. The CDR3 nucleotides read TGCGCCAGCAGCTCCCCCCTCGTGGAGACCCAGTACTTC.

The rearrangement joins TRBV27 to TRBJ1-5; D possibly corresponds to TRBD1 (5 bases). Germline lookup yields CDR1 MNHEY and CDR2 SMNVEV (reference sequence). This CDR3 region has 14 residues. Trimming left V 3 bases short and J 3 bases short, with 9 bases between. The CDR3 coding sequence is TGTGCCAGCAGTTTTCAGGGATCCAATCAGCCCCAGCATTTT. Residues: CASSFQGSNQPQHF.

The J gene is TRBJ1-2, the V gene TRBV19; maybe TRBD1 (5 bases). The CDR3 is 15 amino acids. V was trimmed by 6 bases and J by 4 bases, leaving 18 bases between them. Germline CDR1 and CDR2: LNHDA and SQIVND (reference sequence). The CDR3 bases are TGTGCCAGTAGCGACGGATCCAGGGCCCCCTATGGCTACACCTTC. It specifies CASSDGSRAPYGYTF.

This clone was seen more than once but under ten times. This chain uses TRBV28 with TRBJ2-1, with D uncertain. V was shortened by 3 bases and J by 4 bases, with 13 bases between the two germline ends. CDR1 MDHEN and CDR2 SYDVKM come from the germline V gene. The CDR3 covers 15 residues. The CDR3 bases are TGTGCCAGCAGTTTTCAGGATGCGGATTACAATGAGCAGTTCTTC. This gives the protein CASSFQDADYNEQFF.

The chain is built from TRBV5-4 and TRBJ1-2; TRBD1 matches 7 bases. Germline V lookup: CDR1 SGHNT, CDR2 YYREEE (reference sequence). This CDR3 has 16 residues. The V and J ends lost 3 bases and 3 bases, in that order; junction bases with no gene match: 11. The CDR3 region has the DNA TGTGCCAGCAGCTCCGGAGGGGACAGAAACCACTATGGCTACACCTTC. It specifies CASSSGGDRNHYGYTF.

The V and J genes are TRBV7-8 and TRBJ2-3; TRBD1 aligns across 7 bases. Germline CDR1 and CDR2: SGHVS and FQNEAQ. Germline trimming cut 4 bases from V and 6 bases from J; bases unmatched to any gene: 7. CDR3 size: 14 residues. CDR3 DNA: TGTGCCAGCAGCTCGTACAGGGGTGGCGATACGCAGTATTTT. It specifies CASSSYRGGDTQYF.

The CDR3 is CASRVHREQYF. Here the CDR3 DNA reads TGTGCCAGCAGGGTCCACCGGGAGCAGTACTTC. V gene TRBV6-5 combines with J gene TRBJ2-7; D remains ambiguous. This CDR3 region has 11 residues. Germline lookup yields CDR1 MNHEY and CDR2 SVGAGI. V lost 6 bases to trimming and J lost 7 bases, with 10 bases between them.